These T cell receptor beta chains were read from a single sample in a study of blood T cell repertoires in COVID-19. Clones were sequenced by immunoSEQ multiplex PCR, and TCRdb holds only the in-frame ones, with some missing. The sample includes about 160,000 clones, about four fifths of them seen just once. The sample was peripheral blood. The receptors were gathered from a man between 65 and 85 years old who had recovered from COVID-19. Each CDR3 is given with its conserved first and last residue. The D gene is left open where the match is weak. For some rows the clone size is stated as once, few or many, or as a class when expanded; others skip it.

D: NA; J: TRBJ1-6; size: NA; V: TRBV12-3/TRBV12-4; DNA: TGTGCCAGCAGTCCGGGGTCGAATTCACCCCTCCACTTT; CDR3: CASSPGSNSPLHF
D: NA; J: TRBJ1-1; size: NA; V: TRBV18; DNA: TGTGCCAGCTCACTAGGGGAGGGGGTCAACACTGAAGCTTTCTTT; CDR3: CASSLGEGVNTEAFF
D: TRBD1; J: TRBJ2-7; size: NA; V: TRBV7-9; DNA: TGTGCCAGCAGCCTCCGGGACAGGACCTACGAGCAGTACTTC; CDR3: CASSLRDRTYEQYF
D: TRBD1; J: TRBJ2-7; size: NA; V: TRBV6-2/TRBV6-3; DNA: TGTGCCAGCAGTTACGAGACAGGGGGGGTTTACGAGCAGTACTTC; CDR3: CASSYETGGVYEQYF
D: TRBD2; J: TRBJ2-1; size: NA; V: TRBV5-4; DNA: TGTGCCAGCGGCGCGGGAGGGCCGAGCAATGAGCAGTTCTTC; CDR3: CASGAGGPSNEQFF
D: NA; J: TRBJ2-4; size: NA; V: TRBV28; DNA: TGTGCCAGCAGCTCCCCTACCGGGACAAATGCCAAAAACATTCAGTACTTC; CDR3: CASSSPTGTNAKNIQYF
D: TRBD2; J: TRBJ2-3; size: once; V: TRBV6-5; DNA: TGTGCCAGCGGACTAGCGGGCTATACGCAGTATTTT; CDR3: CASGLAGYTQYF
D: TRBD1; J: TRBJ1-5; size: NA; V: TRBV7-2; DNA: TGTGCCAGCAGCGTGGGACAGGGAGGCAATCAGCCCCAGCATTTT; CDR3: CASSVGQGGNQPQHF
D: NA; J: TRBJ2-5; size: NA; V: TRBV24-1; DNA: TGTGCCACCAGTGACCCCGGGACTTCAGGAGAGACCCAGTACTTC; CDR3: CATSDPGTSGETQYF
D: NA; J: TRBJ1-5; size: NA; V: TRBV18; DNA: TGTGCCAGCTCACCAGGGCCGGACAATCAGCCCCAGCATTTT; CDR3: CASSPGPDNQPQHF